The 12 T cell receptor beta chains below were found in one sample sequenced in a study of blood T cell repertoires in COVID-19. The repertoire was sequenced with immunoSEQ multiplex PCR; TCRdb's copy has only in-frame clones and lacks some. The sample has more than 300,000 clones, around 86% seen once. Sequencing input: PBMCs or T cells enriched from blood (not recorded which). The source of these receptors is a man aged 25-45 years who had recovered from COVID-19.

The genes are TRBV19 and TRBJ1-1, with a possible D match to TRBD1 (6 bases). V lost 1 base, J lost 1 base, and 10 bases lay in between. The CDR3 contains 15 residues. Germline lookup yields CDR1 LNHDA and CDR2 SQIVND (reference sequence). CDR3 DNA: TGTGCCAGTAGTATAGTAGGGACAAGGAACACTGAAGCTTTCTTT. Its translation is CASSIVGTRNTEAFF.

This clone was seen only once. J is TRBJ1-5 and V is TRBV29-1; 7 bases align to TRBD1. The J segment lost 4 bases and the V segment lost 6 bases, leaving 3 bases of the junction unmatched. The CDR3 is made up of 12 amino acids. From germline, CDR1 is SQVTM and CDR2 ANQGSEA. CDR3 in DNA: TGCAGCGTCCTACAGGGGAATCAGCCCCAGCATTTT. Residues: CSVLQGNQPQHF.

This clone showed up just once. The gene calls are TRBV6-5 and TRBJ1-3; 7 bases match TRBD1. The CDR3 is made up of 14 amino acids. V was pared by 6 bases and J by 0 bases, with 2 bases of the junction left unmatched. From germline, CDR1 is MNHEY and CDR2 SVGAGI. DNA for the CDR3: TGTGCCAGCAGAACAGGGGACTCTGGAAACACCATATATTTT. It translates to CASRTGDSGNTIYF.

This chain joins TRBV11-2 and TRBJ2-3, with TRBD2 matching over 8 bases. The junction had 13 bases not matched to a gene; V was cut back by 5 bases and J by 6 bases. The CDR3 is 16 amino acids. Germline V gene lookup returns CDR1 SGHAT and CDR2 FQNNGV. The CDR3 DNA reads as TGTGCCAGCAGCAACGGGCCCGGGGGGGCCGGGGATACGCAGTATTTT. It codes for CASSNGPGGAGDTQYF.

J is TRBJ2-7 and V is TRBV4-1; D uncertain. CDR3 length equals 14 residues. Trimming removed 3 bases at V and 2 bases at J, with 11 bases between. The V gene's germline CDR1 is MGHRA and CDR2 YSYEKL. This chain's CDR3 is CASSQSSSAYEQYF. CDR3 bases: TGCGCCAGCAGCCAGAGCTCGTCCGCCTACGAGCAGTACTTC.

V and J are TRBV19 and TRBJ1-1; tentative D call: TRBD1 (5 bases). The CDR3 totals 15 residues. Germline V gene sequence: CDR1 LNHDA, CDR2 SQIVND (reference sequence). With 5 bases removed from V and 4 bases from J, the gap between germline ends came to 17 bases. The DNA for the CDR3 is TGTGCCAGTAGTTCGGGGGACCCCCTCGGCACTGAAGCTTTCTTT. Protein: CASSSGDPLGTEAFF.

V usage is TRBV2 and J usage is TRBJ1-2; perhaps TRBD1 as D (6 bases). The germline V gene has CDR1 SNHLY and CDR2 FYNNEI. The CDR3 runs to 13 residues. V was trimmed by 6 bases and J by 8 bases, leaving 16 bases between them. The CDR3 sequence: CASRAEQGSGYTF. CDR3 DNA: TGTGCCAGCAGGGCGGAACAGGGTAGCGGCTACACCTTC.

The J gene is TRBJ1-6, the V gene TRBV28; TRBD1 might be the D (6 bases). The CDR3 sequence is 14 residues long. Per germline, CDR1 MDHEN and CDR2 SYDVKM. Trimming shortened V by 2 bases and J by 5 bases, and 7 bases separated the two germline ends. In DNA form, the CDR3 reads TGTGCCAGCAGTTTACGACAGGATAATTCACCCCTCCACTTT. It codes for CASSLRQDNSPLHF.

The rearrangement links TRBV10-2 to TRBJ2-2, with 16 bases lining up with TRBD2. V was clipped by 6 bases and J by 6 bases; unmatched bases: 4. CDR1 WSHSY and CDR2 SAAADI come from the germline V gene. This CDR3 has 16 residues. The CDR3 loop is CASSPGTSGGAGELFF. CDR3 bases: TGCGCCAGCAGCCCCGGGACTAGCGGGGGGGCCGGGGAGCTGTTTTTT.

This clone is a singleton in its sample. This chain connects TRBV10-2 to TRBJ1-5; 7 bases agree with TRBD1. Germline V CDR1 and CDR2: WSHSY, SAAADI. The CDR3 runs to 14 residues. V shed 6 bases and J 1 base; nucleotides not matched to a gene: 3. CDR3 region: CASRDRLSNQPQHF. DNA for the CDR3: TGCGCCAGCAGGGACAGGTTGAGCAATCAGCCCCAGCATTTT.

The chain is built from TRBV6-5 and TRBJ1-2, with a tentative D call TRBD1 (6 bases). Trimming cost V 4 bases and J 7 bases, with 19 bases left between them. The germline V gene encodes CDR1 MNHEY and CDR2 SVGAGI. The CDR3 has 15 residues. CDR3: CASSSLGGLDSGYTF. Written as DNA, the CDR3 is TGTGCCAGCAGTTCCCTAGGGGGTCTAGATTCTGGCTACACCTTC.

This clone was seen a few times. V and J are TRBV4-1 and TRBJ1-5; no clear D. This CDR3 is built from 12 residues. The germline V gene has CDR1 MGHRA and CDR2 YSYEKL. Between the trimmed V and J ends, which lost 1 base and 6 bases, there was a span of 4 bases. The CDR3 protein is CASSQGAQPQHF. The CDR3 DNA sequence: TGCGCCAGCAGCCAAGGGGCTCAGCCCCAGCATTTT.